The rows below give T cell receptor beta chains drawn from one sample of a study of shared clonotypes between healthy human individuals. Sequenced by immunoSEQ multiplex PCR; TCRdb stores in-frame clones only, minus some. The sample contains under 2,000,000 clones, about 95% of which appear only once. Source material: naive CD8+ T cells sorted from blood. The receptors stem from a man younger than 35 in good health. The CDR3 runs from the conserved cysteine through the conserved F or W. The order of the fields is J gene, V gene, CDR3 protein.

j_gene: TRBJ2-5; v_gene: TRBV29-1; CDR3aa: CSVEGTTSGEGETQYF
j_gene: TRBJ2-7; v_gene: TRBV6-5; CDR3aa: CASSFGITYEQYF
j_gene: TRBJ1-2; v_gene: TRBV29-1; CDR3aa: CSVEDRAANYGYTF
j_gene: TRBJ1-1; v_gene: TRBV11-2; CDR3aa: CASRPGGTEAFF
j_gene: TRBJ1-1; v_gene: TRBV19; CDR3aa: CASSVRDRGNTEAFF
j_gene: TRBJ2-1; v_gene: TRBV5-5; CDR3aa: CASSFIIYNEQFF
j_gene: TRBJ2-1; v_gene: TRBV19; CDR3aa: CASSIGTGAYNEQFF
j_gene: TRBJ2-7; v_gene: TRBV6-1; CDR3aa: CASSVGYEQYF
j_gene: TRBJ2-7; v_gene: TRBV7-9; CDR3aa: CASSAGQGPRYEQYF
j_gene: TRBJ1-1; v_gene: TRBV6-5; CDR3aa: CATGYAMNTEAFF
j_gene: TRBJ1-1; v_gene: TRBV6-6; CDR3aa: CASSSPDRINTEAFF
j_gene: TRBJ2-1; v_gene: TRBV4-3; CDR3aa: CASSQAFLAEDNEQFF
j_gene: TRBJ2-7; v_gene: TRBV19; CDR3aa: CASSVAGGYEQYF
j_gene: TRBJ2-4; v_gene: TRBV4-3; CDR3aa: CASSQDWDPTSGGMFNIQYF
j_gene: TRBJ1-2; v_gene: TRBV29-1; CDR3aa: CSVQEAYGYTF
j_gene: TRBJ2-7; v_gene: TRBV7-9; CDR3aa: CASSPLAGGGTYEQYF
j_gene: TRBJ2-1; v_gene: TRBV11-2; CDR3aa: CASSLIGTEQFF
j_gene: TRBJ1-1; v_gene: TRBV2; CDR3aa: CASSVGQGDTEAFF
j_gene: TRBJ2-3; v_gene: TRBV9; CDR3aa: CASSAGLTASTDTQYF
j_gene: TRBJ2-7; v_gene: TRBV15; CDR3aa: CATSREAPAYEQYF
j_gene: TRBJ1-2; v_gene: TRBV19; CDR3aa: CASRAPRDRTTNYGYTF
j_gene: TRBJ2-7; v_gene: TRBV5-6; CDR3aa: CASSWDRTYEQYF
j_gene: TRBJ1-2; v_gene: TRBV6-1; CDR3aa: CASSEIGDRGFYGYTF
j_gene: TRBJ2-1; v_gene: TRBV4-1; CDR3aa: CASSQQVLAALGNEQFF
j_gene: TRBJ2-7; v_gene: TRBV6-6; CDR3aa: CASSSGGYEQYF
j_gene: TRBJ2-7; v_gene: TRBV4-3; CDR3aa: CASSPTFAGVQSYEQYF
j_gene: TRBJ1-2; v_gene: TRBV4-1; CDR3aa: CASSQAAAVYGYTF
j_gene: TRBJ1-1; v_gene: TRBV6-5; CDR3aa: CASRVDTHNTEAFF
j_gene: TRBJ2-7; v_gene: TRBV11-2; CDR3aa: CASKLGSYEQYF
j_gene: TRBJ1-6; v_gene: TRBV6-5; CDR3aa: CASSYGTGGSPLHF
j_gene: TRBJ2-6; v_gene: TRBV5-8; CDR3aa: CAMTRLGANVLTF
j_gene: TRBJ2-7; v_gene: TRBV4-3; CDR3aa: CASSPKGNYEQYF
j_gene: TRBJ1-6; v_gene: TRBV21-1; CDR3aa: CASSKAHGHRTSPLHF
j_gene: TRBJ2-3; v_gene: TRBV4-3; CDR3aa: CASSQGPRGMTDTQYF
j_gene: TRBJ2-2; v_gene: TRBV21-1; CDR3aa: CASAGRRGPTAGELFF
j_gene: TRBJ1-1; v_gene: TRBV4-3; CDR3aa: CASSPLTGGLNTEAFF
j_gene: TRBJ2-7; v_gene: TRBV6-1; CDR3aa: CASSEVSSYEQYF
j_gene: TRBJ2-7; v_gene: TRBV5-8; CDR3aa: CASSLVPSASYEQYF
j_gene: TRBJ2-3; v_gene: TRBV4-1; CDR3aa: CASSQVAASTDTQYF
j_gene: TRBJ2-7; v_gene: TRBV19; CDR3aa: CASSPGPTYEQYF
j_gene: TRBJ2-7; v_gene: TRBV28; CDR3aa: CASSARDPYEQYF
j_gene: TRBJ2-7; v_gene: TRBV4-1; CDR3aa: CASSLEGAEQGYEQYF
j_gene: TRBJ2-7; v_gene: TRBV27; CDR3aa: CASSSGRLIPRYEQYF
j_gene: TRBJ2-7; v_gene: TRBV9; CDR3aa: CASSTGDGTYEQYF
j_gene: TRBJ1-6; v_gene: TRBV9; CDR3aa: CASSVGSFSPLHF